What follows describes a single T cell receptor beta chain. This CDR3 is built from 13 residues. Sequencing was performed with immunoSEQ multiplex PCR; in TCRdb, only in-frame clones are kept and a portion is missing. The data contain 110,000 or so clones, approximately 81% of them singletons. The data are from a study of blood T cell repertoires in COVID-19. Sequencing used peripheral blood. This clonotype originated in a man aged 40-50 years with acute or convalescent COVID-19. The V gene is TRBV21-1, the J gene TRBJ2-3; the D call TRBD1 from the table was never checked on the DNA. TRBV21-1 is flagged as a pseudogene. CDR3 nucleotides: TGTGCCAGCAGCACGAGGGGGACAGATACGCAGTATTTT. This encodes CASSTRGTDTQYF.